This T cell receptor (beta chain) was identified in a study of graft-versus-host responses after intestinal transplantation. Study overall: Every transplant recipient was induced with anti-thymocyte globulin, then maintained on tacrolimus and steroids for around 3 years. Study results and limitations: Maximum circulating GvH clone levels tracked with early post-transplant HvG decreases.

Only in-frame clones appear in the TCRdb table, and some are missing; sequencing was by immunoSEQ multiplex PCR. This sample has about 39,000 clones; about 94% occur once, and the top ten carry roughly 23%. The germline V gene has CDR1 PRHDT and CDR2 FYEKMQ (reference sequence). V lost 3 bases, J lost 6 bases, and 5 bases stayed unmatched. The CDR3 runs 13 residues. In the case of this clone: No antigen is known for it.

The TCR originated in a human donor who was the organ donor for an intestinal transplant. This chain uses TRBV13 with TRBJ2-7; 7 bases align to TRBD2. The starting material was unstimulated CD8+ T cells sorted from spleen or lymph node cells, obtained before transplant. The chain's CDR3 is CASSFLPSGEQYF. In nucleotides, the CDR3 is TGTGCCAGCAGCTTTTTGCCTAGCGGCGAGCAGTACTTC.